This T cell receptor beta chain was captured in a study of blood T cell repertoires in COVID-19. At the level of the study: Acute and convalescent COVID-19 samples came from the United States, Italy and Spain. Sources were T cells, B-cell-depleted T cells, or PBMCs; the material itself was cDNA or gDNA.

Original analysis: Cell counts per sample came from amplifying reference gene primers. Assay used: immunoSEQ multiplex PCR; TCRdb lists only in-frame clones, some missing. The V and J calls and the clone size are those of that table, but D and trimming were determined from the DNA. In the table there are about 62,000 clones, about nine tenths of which are singletons. This CDR3 comprises 14 residues. CDR1 ENHRY and CDR2 SYGVKD come from the germline V gene. V lost 7 bases to trimming and J lost 3 bases; unmatched junction nucleotides: 6. The chain is built from TRBV10-3 and TRBJ2-7; 10 positions agree with TRBD1. The sample taken for sequencing was peripheral blood. This clonotype was obtained from a human donor in a cohort sampled during active COVID-19. The CDR3 DNA reads as TGTGCCATCAAAAGGACAGGGGGGGGCTACGAGCAGTACTTC. The encoded protein is CAIKRTGGGYEQYF.